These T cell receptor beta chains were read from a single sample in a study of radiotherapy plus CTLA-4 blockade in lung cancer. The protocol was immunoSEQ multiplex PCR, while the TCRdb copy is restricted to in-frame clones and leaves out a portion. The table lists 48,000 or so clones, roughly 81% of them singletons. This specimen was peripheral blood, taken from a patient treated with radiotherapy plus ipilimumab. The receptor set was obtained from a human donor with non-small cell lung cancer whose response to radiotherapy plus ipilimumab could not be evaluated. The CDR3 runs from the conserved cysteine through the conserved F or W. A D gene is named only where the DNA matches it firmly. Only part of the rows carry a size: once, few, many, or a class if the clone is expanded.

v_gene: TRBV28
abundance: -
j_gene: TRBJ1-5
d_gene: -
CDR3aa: CASSSRDTLYHQPQHF
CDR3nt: TGTGCCAGCAGTTCACGGGACACACTGTATCATCAGCCCCAGCATTTT

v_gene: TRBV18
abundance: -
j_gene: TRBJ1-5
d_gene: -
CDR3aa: CASSLTTDSNQPQHF
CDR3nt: TGTGCCAGCTCACTTACGACAGATAGCAATCAGCCCCAGCATTTT

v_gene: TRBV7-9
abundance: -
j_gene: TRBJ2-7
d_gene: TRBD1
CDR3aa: CASSLVGQFYEQYF
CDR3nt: TGTGCCAGCAGCTTAGTGGGACAGTTTTACGAGCAGTACTTC

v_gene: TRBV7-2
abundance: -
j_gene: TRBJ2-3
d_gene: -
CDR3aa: CASAPNRETDTQYF
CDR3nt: TGTGCCAGCGCCCCCAACAGAGAAACAGATACGCAGTATTTT

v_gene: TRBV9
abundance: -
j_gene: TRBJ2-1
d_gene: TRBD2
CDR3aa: CASSAWTSGTHEQFF
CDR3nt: TGTGCCAGCAGCGCCTGGACTAGCGGTACACATGAGCAGTTCTTC

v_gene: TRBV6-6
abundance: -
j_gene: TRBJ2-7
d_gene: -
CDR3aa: CASSYQPLGGEQYF
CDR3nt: TGTGCCAGCAGTTACCAACCTTTAGGGGGCGAGCAGTACTTC

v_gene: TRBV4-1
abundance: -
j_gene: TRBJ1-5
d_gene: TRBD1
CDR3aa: CASSQVHRGIDQPQHF
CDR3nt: TGCGCCAGCAGCCAAGTTCACAGGGGAATCGATCAGCCCCAGCATTTT

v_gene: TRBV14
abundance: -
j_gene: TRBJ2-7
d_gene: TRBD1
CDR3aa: CASSSLPGQGAYEQYF
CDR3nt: TGTGCCAGCAGCTCGCTACCGGGACAGGGGGCTTACGAGCAGTACTTC

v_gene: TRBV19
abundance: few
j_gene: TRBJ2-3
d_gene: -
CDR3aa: CASSMGGQITDTQYF
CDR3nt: TGTGCCAGTAGTATGGGGGGACAGATCACAGATACGCAGTATTTT

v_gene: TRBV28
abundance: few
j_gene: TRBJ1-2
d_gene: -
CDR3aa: CASTITANYGYTF
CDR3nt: TGTGCCAGCACTATAACAGCAAACTATGGCTACACCTTC

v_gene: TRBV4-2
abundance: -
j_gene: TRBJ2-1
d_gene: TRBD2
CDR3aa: CASSQPGLAGPDEQFF
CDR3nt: TGTGCCAGCAGCCAACCGGGACTAGCGGGCCCCGATGAGCAGTTCTTC

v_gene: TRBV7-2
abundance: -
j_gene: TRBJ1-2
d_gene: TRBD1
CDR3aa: CASSVSGTGGNYGYTF
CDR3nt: TGTGCCAGCAGCGTCTCCGGGACAGGGGGTAACTATGGCTACACCTTC

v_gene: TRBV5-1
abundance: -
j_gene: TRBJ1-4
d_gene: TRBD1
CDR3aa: CASSFGQATNEKLFF
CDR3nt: TGCGCCAGCAGCTTCGGACAGGCCACTAATGAAAAACTGTTTTTT

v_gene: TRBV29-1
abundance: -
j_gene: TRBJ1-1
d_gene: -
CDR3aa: CSVTGLDTEAFF
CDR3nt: TGCAGCGTGACGGGGTTGGACACTGAAGCTTTCTTT

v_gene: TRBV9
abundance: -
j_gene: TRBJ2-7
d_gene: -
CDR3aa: CASSLSVVHEQYF
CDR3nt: TGTGCCAGCAGCCTTAGCGTCGTCCACGAGCAGTACTTC

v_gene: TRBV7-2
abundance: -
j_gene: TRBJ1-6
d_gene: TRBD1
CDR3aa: CASSTLTGGYNSPLHF
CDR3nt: TGTGCCAGCAGCACCTTGACAGGGGGTTATAATTCACCCCTCCACTTT

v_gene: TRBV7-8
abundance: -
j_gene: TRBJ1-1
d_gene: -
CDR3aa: CASSLGGRVTEAFF
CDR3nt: TGTGCCAGCAGCTTAGGCGGCAGAGTGACTGAAGCTTTCTTT

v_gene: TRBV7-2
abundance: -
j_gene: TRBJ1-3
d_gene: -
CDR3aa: CASSSVGNTIYF
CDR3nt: TGTGCCAGCAGCTCAGTTGGAAACACCATATATTTT

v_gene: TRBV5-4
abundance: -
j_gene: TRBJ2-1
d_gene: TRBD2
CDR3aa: CASSPRTSGRGHEQFF
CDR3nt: TGTGCCAGCAGCCCAAGGACTAGCGGGAGGGGGCATGAGCAGTTCTTC

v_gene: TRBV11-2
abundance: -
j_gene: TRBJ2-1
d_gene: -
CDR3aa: CASSLRRTGNEQFF
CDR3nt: TGTGCCAGCAGTTTGAGAAGAACAGGCAATGAGCAGTTCTTC

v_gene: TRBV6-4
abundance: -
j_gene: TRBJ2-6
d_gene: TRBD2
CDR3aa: CANDTQAGLSGANVLTF
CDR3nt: TGTGCCAACGATACCCAAGCGGGGCTCTCTGGGGCCAACGTCCTGACTTTC

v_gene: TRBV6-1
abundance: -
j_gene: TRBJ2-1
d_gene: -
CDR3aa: CASATGLNEQFF
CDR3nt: TGTGCCAGCGCAACAGGGTTAAATGAGCAGTTCTTC

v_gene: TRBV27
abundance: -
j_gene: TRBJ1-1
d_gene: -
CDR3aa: CASSLSGGPGTEAFF
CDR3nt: TGTGCCAGCAGTTTAAGCGGGGGACCGGGCACTGAAGCTTTCTTT

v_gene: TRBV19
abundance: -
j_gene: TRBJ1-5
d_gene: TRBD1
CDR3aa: CASSILGQLSNQPQHF
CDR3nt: TGTGCCAGTAGTATCCTGGGACAGCTTAGCAATCAGCCCCAGCATTTT

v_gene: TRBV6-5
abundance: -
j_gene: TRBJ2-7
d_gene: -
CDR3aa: CASSYLGESYEQYF
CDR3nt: TGTGCCAGCAGTTACCTTGGGGAGTCCTACGAGCAGTACTTC

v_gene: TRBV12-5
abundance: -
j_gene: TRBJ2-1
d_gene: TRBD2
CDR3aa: CASGLAQRGEQFF
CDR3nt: TGTGCTAGTGGTTTGGCCCAGCGGGGTGAGCAGTTCTTC

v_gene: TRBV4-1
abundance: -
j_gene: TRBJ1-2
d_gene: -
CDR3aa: CASSQPLQALRYTF
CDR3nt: TGCGCCAGCAGCCAACCTCTGCAGGCCTTACGCTACACCTTC

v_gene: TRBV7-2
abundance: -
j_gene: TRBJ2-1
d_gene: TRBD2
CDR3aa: CASSLGGGPDEQFF
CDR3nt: TGTGCCAGCAGCTTAGGGGGGGGACCTGATGAGCAGTTCTTC

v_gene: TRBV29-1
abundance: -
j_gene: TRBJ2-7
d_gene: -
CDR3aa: CSVEDSGSGTYEQYF
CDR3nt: TGCAGCGTTGAAGATTCAGGGTCGGGTACCTACGAGCAGTACTTC

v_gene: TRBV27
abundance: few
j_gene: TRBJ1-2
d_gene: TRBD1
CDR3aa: CASSITGGYYGYTF
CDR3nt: TGTGCCAGCAGCATAACAGGGGGGTACTATGGCTACACCTTC

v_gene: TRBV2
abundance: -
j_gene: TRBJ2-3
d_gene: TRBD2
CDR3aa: CASSWSPSGGITDTQYF
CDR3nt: TGTGCCAGCAGCTGGAGTCCTAGCGGGGGGATCACAGATACGCAGTATTTT

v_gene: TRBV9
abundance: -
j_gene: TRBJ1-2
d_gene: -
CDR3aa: CASSAGGSQRYGYTF
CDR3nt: TGTGCCAGCAGCGCTGGAGGTTCCCAACGCTATGGCTACACCTTC

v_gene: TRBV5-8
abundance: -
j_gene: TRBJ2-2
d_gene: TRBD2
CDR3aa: CASSGTSGPYGELFF
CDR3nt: TGTGCCAGCAGCGGGACTAGCGGACCTTATGGGGAGCTGTTTTTT

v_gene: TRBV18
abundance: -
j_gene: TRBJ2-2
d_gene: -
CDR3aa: CASSPRMTANTGELFF
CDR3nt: TGTGCCAGCTCACCTCGTATGACAGCGAACACCGGGGAGCTGTTTTTT

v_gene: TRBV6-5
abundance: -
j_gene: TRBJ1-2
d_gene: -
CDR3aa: CASSYNPGYYGYTF
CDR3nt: TGTGCCAGCAGTTATAACCCAGGATACTATGGCTACACCTTC

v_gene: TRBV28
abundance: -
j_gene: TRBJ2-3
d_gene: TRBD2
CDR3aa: CASRPGLAGWDTQYF
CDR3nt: TGTGCCAGCAGGCCGGGACTAGCGGGATGGGATACGCAGTATTTT

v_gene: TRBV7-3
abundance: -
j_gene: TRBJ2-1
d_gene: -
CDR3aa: CASARGGNNEQFF
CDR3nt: TGTGCCAGTGCAAGGGGGGGTAACAATGAGCAGTTCTTC

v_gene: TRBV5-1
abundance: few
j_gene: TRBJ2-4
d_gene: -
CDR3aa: CASSPSPSGGAKNIQYF
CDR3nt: TGCGCCAGCAGCCCGAGCCCATCCGGGGGTGCCAAAAACATTCAGTACTTC

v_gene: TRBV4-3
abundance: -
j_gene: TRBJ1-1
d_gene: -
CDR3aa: CASSQVSQGYTEAFF
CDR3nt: TGCGCCAGCAGCCAAGTTAGCCAGGGGTACACTGAAGCTTTCTTT

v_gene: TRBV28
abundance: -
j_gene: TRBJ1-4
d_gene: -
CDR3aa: CASRRPPNEKLFF
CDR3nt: TGTGCCAGCAGGCGGCCGCCTAATGAAAAACTGTTTTTT

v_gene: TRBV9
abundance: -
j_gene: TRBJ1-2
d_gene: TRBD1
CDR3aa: CASSDNRGVNYGYTF
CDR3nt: TGTGCCAGCAGCGACAACAGGGGGGTGAACTATGGCTACACCTTC

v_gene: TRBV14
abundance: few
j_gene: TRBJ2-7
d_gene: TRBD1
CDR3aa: CASSYTTGGWEQYF
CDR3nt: TGTGCCAGCAGCTATACGACAGGGGGCTGGGAGCAGTACTTC

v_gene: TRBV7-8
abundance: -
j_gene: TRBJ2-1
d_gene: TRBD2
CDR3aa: CASSFGGRAGNEQFF
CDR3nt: TGTGCCAGCAGCTTCGGGGGGAGGGCCGGGAATGAGCAGTTCTTC

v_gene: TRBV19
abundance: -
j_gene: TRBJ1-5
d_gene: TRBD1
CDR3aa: CASSANRGLLGSNQPQHF
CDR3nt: TGTGCCAGTAGTGCTAACAGGGGCCTTTTGGGTAGCAATCAGCCCCAGCATTTT

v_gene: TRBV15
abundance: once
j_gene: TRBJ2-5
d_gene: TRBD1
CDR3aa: CATRAWDRRTQYF
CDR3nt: TGTGCCACCAGAGCCTGGGACAGGCGGACCCAGTACTTC

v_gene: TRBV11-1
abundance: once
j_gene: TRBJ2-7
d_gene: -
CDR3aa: CASTKKGFNYEQYF
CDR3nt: TGTGCCAGCACCAAAAAGGGGTTTAACTACGAGCAGTACTTC

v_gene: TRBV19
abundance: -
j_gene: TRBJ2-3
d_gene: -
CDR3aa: CASSIIGDTQYF
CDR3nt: TGTGCCAGTAGTATCATCGGTGATACGCAGTATTTT

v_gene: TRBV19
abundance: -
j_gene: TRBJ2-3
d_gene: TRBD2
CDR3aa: CASSIVIGAGGADTQYF
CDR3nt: TGTGCCAGTAGTATTGTGATAGGAGCGGGAGGCGCAGATACGCAGTATTTT